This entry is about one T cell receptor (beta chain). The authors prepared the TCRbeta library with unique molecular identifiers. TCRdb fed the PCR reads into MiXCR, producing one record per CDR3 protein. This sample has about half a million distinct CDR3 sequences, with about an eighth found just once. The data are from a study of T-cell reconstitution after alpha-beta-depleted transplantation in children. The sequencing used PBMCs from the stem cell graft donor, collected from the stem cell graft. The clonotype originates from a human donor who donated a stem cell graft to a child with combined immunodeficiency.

Written as DNA, the CDR3 is TGTGCCAGCTCACCACGGCGCAGCCAAGAGACCCAGTACTTC. It codes for CASSPRRSQETQYF. The chain is built from TRBV18 and TRBJ2-5; D remains ambiguous. CDR3 length equals 14 residues. Trimming stripped 1 base from V and 1 base from J, with 7 bases between. From germline, CDR1 is KGHSH and CDR2 LQKENI.